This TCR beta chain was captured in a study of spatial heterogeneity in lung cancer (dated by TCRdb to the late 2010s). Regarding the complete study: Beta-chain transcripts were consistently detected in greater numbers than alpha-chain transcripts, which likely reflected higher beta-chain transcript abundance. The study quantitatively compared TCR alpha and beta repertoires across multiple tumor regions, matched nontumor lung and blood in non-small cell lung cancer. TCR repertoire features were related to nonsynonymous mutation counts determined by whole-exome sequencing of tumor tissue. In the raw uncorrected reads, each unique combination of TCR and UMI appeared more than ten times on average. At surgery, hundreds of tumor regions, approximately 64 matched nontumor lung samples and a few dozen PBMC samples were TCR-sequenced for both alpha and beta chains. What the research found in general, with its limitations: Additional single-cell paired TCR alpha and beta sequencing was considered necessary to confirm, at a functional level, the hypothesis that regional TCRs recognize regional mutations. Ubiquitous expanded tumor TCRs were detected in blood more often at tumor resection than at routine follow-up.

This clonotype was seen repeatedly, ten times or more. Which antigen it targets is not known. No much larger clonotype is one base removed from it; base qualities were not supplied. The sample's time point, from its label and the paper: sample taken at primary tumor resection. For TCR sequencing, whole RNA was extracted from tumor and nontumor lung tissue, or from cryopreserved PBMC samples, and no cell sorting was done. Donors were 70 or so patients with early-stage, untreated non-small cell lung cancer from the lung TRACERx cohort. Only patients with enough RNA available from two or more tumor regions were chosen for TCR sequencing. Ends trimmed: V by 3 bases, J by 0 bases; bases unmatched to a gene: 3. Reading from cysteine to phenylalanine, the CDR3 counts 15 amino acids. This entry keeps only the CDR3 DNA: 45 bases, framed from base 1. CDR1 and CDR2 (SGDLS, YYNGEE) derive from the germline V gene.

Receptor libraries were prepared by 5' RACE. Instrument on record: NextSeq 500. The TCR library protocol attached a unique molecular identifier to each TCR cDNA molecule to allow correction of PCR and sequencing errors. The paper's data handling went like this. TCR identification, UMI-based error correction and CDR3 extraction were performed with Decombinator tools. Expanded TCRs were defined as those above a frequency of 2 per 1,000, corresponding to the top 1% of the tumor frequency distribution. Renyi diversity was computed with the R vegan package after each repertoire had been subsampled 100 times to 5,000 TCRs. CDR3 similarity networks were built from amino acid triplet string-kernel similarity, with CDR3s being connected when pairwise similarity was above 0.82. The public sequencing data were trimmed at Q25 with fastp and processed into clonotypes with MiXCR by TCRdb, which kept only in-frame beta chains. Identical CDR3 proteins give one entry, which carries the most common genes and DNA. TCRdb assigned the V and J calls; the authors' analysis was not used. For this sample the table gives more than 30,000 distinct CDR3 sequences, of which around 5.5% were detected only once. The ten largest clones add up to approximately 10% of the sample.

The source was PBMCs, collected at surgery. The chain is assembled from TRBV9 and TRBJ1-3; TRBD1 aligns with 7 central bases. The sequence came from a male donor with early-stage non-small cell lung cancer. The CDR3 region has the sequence CASSDGDSSGNTIYF. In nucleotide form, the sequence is TGTGCCAGCAGCGATGGGGACAGCTCTGGAAACACCATATATTTT.